This T cell receptor beta chain is from a study of blood T cell repertoires in COVID-19. Study at large: PBMCs, B-cell-depleted T cells, or T cells provided the cDNA or gDNA that made up the material.

The CDR3 is 18 amino acids. Trimming removed 0 bases from V and 2 bases from J; junction bases left unmatched: 11. Germline CDR1 and CDR2: LGHNA and YNFKEQ. TCRdb's copy holds only in-frame clones and misses some; the assay was immunoSEQ multiplex PCR. In the table there are approximately 50,000 clones, 85% to 95% of which are singletons. The sequence came from a human donor in a cohort sampled during active COVID-19. The V gene is TRBV4-2, the J gene TRBJ2-3; 7 bases are shared with TRBD2. Sequenced sample: peripheral blood. In nucleotides, the CDR3 is TGTGCCAGCAGCCAAGAACCAGTGGAGGGAGGGCCCACAGATACGCAGTATTTT. It specifies CASSQEPVEGGPTDTQYF.